The 9 T cell receptor beta chains in this list originate from one sample, sequenced in a study of shared clonotypes between healthy human individuals. Generated by immunoSEQ multiplex PCR, the TCRdb table keeps only in-frame clones and is missing some. The table records a few million clones, just over 90% of them present only once. Sequencing was carried out using naive CD4+ T cells from PBMCs. Regarding subset: CD45RA+ positively selected. These receptors came from a man between 18 and 29 years old in good health. Some clones in this sample may be carry-over from other donors' samples.

This sequence joins TRBV5-1 and TRBJ2-5; D unclear. This CDR3 region has 14 residues. V was trimmed by 4 bases and J by 5 bases, leaving 15 bases between them. Germline CDR1 is SGHRS and CDR2 is YFSETQ. The CDR3 coding sequence is TGCGCCAGCAGCCCATCCCCCTCGGAGGAGACCCAGTACTTC. This translates into CASSPSPSEETQYF.

The gene calls are TRBV19 and TRBJ1-1; 9 bases match TRBD1. The CDR3 consists of 15 residues. Germline-derived CDR1 and CDR2 are LNHDA and SQIVND (reference sequence). Trimming cost V 5 bases and J 0 bases; bases outside gene matches: 4. The CDR3 loop is CASSLQGAMNTEAFF. The CDR3 DNA is TGTGCCAGTAGTTTACAGGGGGCCATGAACACTGAAGCTTTCTTT.

The chain joins TRBV7-8 to TRBJ1-5; D may be TRBD1 (6 bases). The germline gives CDR1 SGHVS, CDR2 FQNEAQ. The CDR3 has 17 residues. The V end was cut by 5 bases, the J end by 7 bases, with 24 bases between. The CDR3 sequence is CASSREQQGRRSQPQHF. Written as DNA, the CDR3 is TGTGCCAGCAGCCGTGAACAACAGGGAAGGAGGTCACAGCCCCAGCATTTT.

The chain combines TRBV5-1 with TRBJ2-7, with unresolved D. In germline, CDR1 is SGHRS, CDR2 YFSETQ. The CDR3 extends over 14 amino acids. Trimming took 0 bases from V and 4 from J, leaving 11 bases between them. The CDR3 region is CASSLEARQYEQYF. The CDR3, as DNA: TGCGCCAGCAGCTTGGAAGCGAGACAATACGAGCAGTACTTC.

This clone has just a few counts. This chain joins TRBV30 and TRBJ1-1; 7 nucleotides match TRBD1. The CDR3 covers 13 residues. Per the germline V gene, CDR1 is GTSNPN and CDR2 is SVGIG (reference sequence). Trimming at V came to 5 bases and at J to 4 bases, leaving 7 bases not matched to a gene. Here the CDR3 reads CAWGPRTGTEAFF. The DNA of the CDR3 is TGTGCCTGGGGGCCCCGGACAGGCACTGAAGCTTTCTTT. Combining the CDR3 with reference TRBV30 and TRBJ1-1 gives the whole variable domain SQTIHQWPATLVQPVGSPLSLECTVEGTSNPNLYWYRQAAGRGLQLLFYSVGIGQISSEVPQNLSASRPQDRQFILSSKKLLLSDSGFYLCAWGPRTGTEAFFGQGTRLTVV.

V is TRBV6-1 and J is TRBJ2-5; 10 nucleotides line up with TRBD2. CDR1 MNHNS and CDR2 SASEGT come from the germline V gene. The CDR3 is 15 residues long. V gave up 0 bases and J gave up 4 bases; unmatched junction bases: 2. The CDR3 nucleotides read TGTGCCAGCAGTGAAGCTCTAGCGGGAGTAGAGACCCAGTACTTC. Residues: CASSEALAGVETQYF.

V gene TRBV28 combines with J gene TRBJ1-5; 7 bases agree with TRBD1. The V and J ends lost 6 bases and 4 bases, in that order; junction bases with no gene match: 9. The CDR3 totals 15 residues. Germline loops: CDR1 MDHEN, CDR2 SYDVKM. CDR3 residues: CASRVQGVGNQPQHF. The CDR3 bases are TGTGCCAGCAGAGTTCAGGGGGTCGGGAATCAGCCCCAGCATTTT.

The chain links TRBV14 to TRBJ2-1, with 10 bases that match TRBD2. The V and J ends lost 1 base and 11 bases, in that order; junction bases with no gene match: 11. The germline CDR1 and CDR2 sequences are SGHDN and FVKESK. The CDR3 sequence is 16 residues long. The CDR3 DNA reads TGTGCCAGCAGCCAAGCCGGGTCTAGCGGGAGTCCCCAGCAGTTCTTC. Encoded protein: CASSQAGSSGSPQQFF.

The chain links TRBV6-5 to TRBJ2-3; weak D call: TRBD1 (6 bases). The germline gives CDR1 MNHEY, CDR2 SVGAGI. The CDR3 loop spans 13 amino acids. Deletions cut 2 bases from V and 6 bases from J, with 9 bases between. As DNA, the CDR3 is TGTGCCAGCAGTTACCAGGGGCGGGATACGCAGTATTTT. This codes for CASSYQGRDTQYF.